Following are 20 T cell receptor beta chains from one sample sequenced in a study of regulatory and conventional T cells in RAG deficiency. The repertoire was sequenced with immunoSEQ multiplex PCR; TCRdb's copy has only in-frame clones and lacks some. The top ten clones hold roughly 0.83% of a sample with under 30,000 clones, 80% to 95% of them seen once. Blood CD4+ CD25-high CD127-low regulatory T cells supplied the genomic DNA template. The same specimen was also included in a second study, on regulatory T cells. This second study notes: Primers: 52 TRBV forward and 13 TRBJ reverse.

Sequenced: Tregs sorted from blood. These receptor sequences come from a human donor in good health.

The CDR3 nucleotides are TGTGCCAGCAGCTTGTCGTTTAGGGACCCAACTGAAGCTTTCTTT. Protein product: CASSLSFRDPTEAFF. V usage is TRBV5-6 and J usage is TRBJ1-1, with D tentatively TRBD1 (5 bases). The length of the CDR3 is 15 residues. Trimming stripped 1 base from V and 5 bases from J, with 15 bases between. The germline V gene encodes CDR1 SGHDT and CDR2 YYEEEE. The variable domain in full, completed from reference TRBV5-6 and TRBJ1-1, reads DAGVTQSPTHLIKTRGQQVTLRCSPKSGHDTVSWYQQALGQGPQFIFQYYEEEERQRGNFPDRFSGHQFPNYSSELNVNALLLGDSALYLCASSLSFRDPTEAFFGQGTRLTVV.

This chain's CDR3 is CASSFSGSRENTEAFF. CDR3 sequence (DNA): TGTGCCAGCAGTTTCTCTGGGAGCAGGGAGAACACTGAAGCTTTCTTT. The chain carries TRBV27 and TRBJ1-1; D perhaps matches TRBD1 (5 bases). Trimming removed 3 bases from V and 1 base from J, with 15 bases in between. CDR3 length: 16 amino acids. Germline CDR1 MNHEY, CDR2 SMNVEV (reference sequence).

The chain has TRBV21-1 and TRBJ1-1. TRBV21-1 is a pseudogene segment. CDR3 size: 10 residues. In DNA, the CDR3 is TGTGCCAGAGAGAACACTGAAGCTTTCTTT. Translated, it gives CARENTEAFF.

The chain has TRBV7-9 and TRBJ2-7; unclear D gene. Germline V gives CDR1 SEHNR, CDR2 FQNEAQ (reference sequence). The CDR3 length is 13 residues. Trimming shortened V by 2 bases and J by 6 bases, and 11 bases separated the two germline ends. For the CDR3, the DNA is TGTGCCAGCAGCTTAATGCCAACGGGCGAGCAGTACTTC. Amino acids: CASSLMPTGEQYF.

A single count supports this clone. J is TRBJ1-2 and V is TRBV5-5; D perhaps matches TRBD1 (6 bases). CDR3 length equals 17 residues. Germline V gives CDR1 SGHKS, CDR2 YYEKEE (reference sequence). V lost 0 bases to trimming and J lost 2 bases, with 17 bases between them. CDR3 DNA: TGTGCCAGCAGCTTGGCCCAGGCAGGGGTTGCGAACTATGGCTACACCTTC. It specifies CASSLAQAGVANYGYTF.

V and J are TRBV5-1 and TRBJ2-3; maybe TRBD2 (6 bases). This CDR3 comprises 14 residues. Per the germline V gene, CDR1 is SGHRS and CDR2 is YFSETQ. Trimming removed 4 bases from V and 0 bases from J, with 9 bases in between. The CDR3 DNA follows: TGCGCCAGCAGCATGGGACTGAGCACAGATACGCAGTATTTT. It translates to CASSMGLSTDTQYF.

This clone has a single count. V and J are TRBV19 and TRBJ2-5; tentatively, D is TRBD1 or TRBD2 (6 bases each). The CDR3 is 15 amino acids. The ends were cut back, 3 bases at V and 4 bases at J, with 15 bases in the middle. CDR1 is LNHDA and CDR2 is SQIVND in the germline V gene (reference sequence). CDR3 DNA: TGTGCCAGTAGTATCGTAAGGGGGGCTCGAGAGACCCAGTACTTC. Protein: CASSIVRGARETQYF.

The gene calls are TRBV6-1 and TRBJ1-6, with 9 bases aligning to TRBD1. This CDR3 is built from 15 residues. V shed 6 bases and J 9 bases; nucleotides not matched to a gene: 9. CDR1 is MNHNS, CDR2 SASEGT, per germline. CDR3 in amino acids: CASRIRQGDSSPLHF. CDR3 DNA: TGTGCCAGCAGAATTAGACAGGGGGATAGTTCACCCCTCCACTTT.

V gene TRBV2 combines with J gene TRBJ1-2; TRBD1 agrees at 9 bases. In germline, CDR1 is SNHLY, CDR2 FYNNEI. V lost 5 bases to trimming and J lost 5 bases; unmatched junction nucleotides: 6. CDR3 length: 14 amino acids. The CDR3 region has the DNA TGTGCCAGCAGTCCACAGGGGGCAAGATATGGCTACACCTTC. It codes for CASSPQGARYGYTF.

This clone was counted a single time. V gene TRBV4-1 combines with J gene TRBJ2-3; a weak D match, TRBD2 (5 bases). From germline, CDR1 is MGHRA and CDR2 YSYEKL. V dropped 0 bases and J dropped 5 bases, with 9 bases sitting between them. The CDR3 has 14 residues. CDR3 loop: CASSQDRGRDTQYF. CDR3 DNA: TGCGCCAGCAGCCAAGACCGGGGTAGAGATACGCAGTATTTT.

V and J are TRBV6-6 and TRBJ2-5; D perhaps matches TRBD1 (5 bases). Deletions cut 2 bases from V and 4 bases from J, with 14 bases between. CDR3 size: 15 residues. CDR1 and CDR2 from the germline V gene are MNHNY and SVGAGI (reference sequence). This chain's CDR3 is CASSYAQGWVETQYF. In nucleotides, the CDR3 is TGTGCCAGCAGTTACGCCCAGGGTTGGGTAGAGACCCAGTACTTC.

This sequence joins TRBV6-6 and TRBJ1-2; no reliable D call. The V and J ends lost 6 bases and 4 bases respectively, with 15 bases between them. The CDR3 covers 14 residues. Germline CDR1 is MNHNY and CDR2 is SVGAGI (reference sequence). As DNA, the CDR3 is TGTGCCAGCAGCCCGCGTGGGTCGGTCTATGGCTACACCTTC. Encoded protein: CASSPRGSVYGYTF.

The chain recombines TRBV4-1 with TRBJ1-2; unclear D gene. Germline CDR1 is MGHRA and CDR2 is YSYEKL. The CDR3 runs to 14 residues. The V and J ends lost 0 bases and 8 bases respectively, with 13 bases between them. Here the CDR3 reads CASSQDTQFRGYTF. As DNA, the CDR3 is TGCGCCAGCAGCCAAGATACCCAGTTTAGAGGCTACACCTTC.

The rearrangement links TRBV7-3 to TRBJ1-2; a possible D gene is TRBD1 (5 bases). The CDR3 has 15 amino acids. Germline CDR1 SGHTA, CDR2 FQGTGA. Trimming removed 2 bases from V and 1 base from J, with 11 bases in between. The CDR3 DNA reads as TGTGCCAGCAGCTTAGTCGCGGGGCTTAACTATGGCTACACCTTC. Protein product: CASSLVAGLNYGYTF.

The chain recombines TRBV30 with TRBJ1-2; D gene unclear. With 2 bases removed from V and 7 bases from J, the gap between germline ends came to 17 bases. Germline values: CDR1 GTSNPN, CDR2 SVGIG (reference sequence). The CDR3 loop spans 14 amino acids. CDR3: CAWSPTGPYIGYTF. The CDR3 DNA sequence: TGTGCCTGGAGTCCAACCGGGCCCTATATTGGCTACACCTTC.

V and J are TRBV9 and TRBJ1-5; TRBD1 might be the D (5 bases). This CDR3 has 12 residues. Between the trimmed V and J ends, which lost 7 bases and 4 bases, there was a span of 9 bases. Per the germline V gene, CDR1 is SGDLS and CDR2 is YYNGEE. CDR3 protein: CASGGGNQPQHF. The DNA for the CDR3 is TGTGCCAGCGGGGGTGGTAATCAGCCCCAGCATTTT.

The chain combines TRBV6-5 with TRBJ2-3; D is undetermined. The V end lost 0 bases, the J end lost 4 bases, and 11 bases lay between the germline ends. Germline values: CDR1 MNHEY, CDR2 SVGAGI. This CDR3 region has 15 residues. CDR3 coding DNA: TGTGCCAGCAGTTACTCGAGGAGCAGAGCAGATACGCAGTATTTT. Translation gives CASSYSRSRADTQYF.

This chain joins TRBV15 and TRBJ1-5; D call uncertain. V was cut by 0 bases and J by 3 bases, with 15 bases left in between. The CDR3 covers 17 residues. The germline V gene encodes CDR1 LNHNV and CDR2 YYDKDF (reference sequence). The CDR3 loop reads CATSRDGTFRNNQPQHF. Written as DNA, the CDR3 is TGTGCCACCAGCAGAGATGGAACCTTCCGAAACAATCAGCCCCAGCATTTT.

The J gene is TRBJ2-5, the V gene TRBV7-8, with D tentatively TRBD1 (5 bases). This CDR3 is 13 amino acids long. The germline V gene encodes CDR1 SGHVS and CDR2 FQNEAQ. Trimming cost V 1 base and J 2 bases, with 5 bases left between them. In nucleotides, the CDR3 is TGTGCCAGCAGCTTAGGACAGCAAGAGACCCAGTACTTC. This gives the protein CASSLGQQETQYF. The variable domain in full, completed from reference TRBV7-8 and TRBJ2-5, reads GAGVSQSPRYKVAKRGQDVALRCDPISGHVSLFWYQQALGQGPEFLTYFQNEAQLDKSGLPSDRFFAERPEGSVSTLKIQRTQQEDSAVYLCASSLGQQETQYFGPGTRLLVL.

This chain connects TRBV18 to TRBJ2-3; no clear D. Germline V CDR1 and CDR2: KGHSH, LQKENI. Trimming removed 2 bases from V and 1 base from J, with 10 bases in between. This CDR3 spans 15 amino acids. CDR3: CASSPIVIGTDTQYF. CDR3 nucleotide sequence: TGTGCCAGCTCACCAATAGTAATAGGCACAGATACGCAGTATTTT.